Described below is a single T cell receptor (beta chain) sequence and its context. V was clipped by 1 base and J by 6 bases, with 16 bases between them. The CDR3 is made up of 16 amino acids. The germline V gene encodes CDR1 LNHDA and CDR2 SQIVND (reference sequence). The source of the sample is a study of blood T cell repertoires in COVID-19. Study details: From the United States, Italy and Spain came samples of acute and convalescent COVID-19.

In the original workflow: Nucleated cell number was recorded as an estimate derived from reference gene primer amplification. Method: immunoSEQ multiplex PCR; TCRdb's copy keeps in-frame clones and lacks some. That table is the source of V, J and clone size, and D and trimming were worked out from the DNA. This repertoire shows a few hundred thousand clones, 85% to 90% found once; its top ten account for 0.9% to 1.1%. This study enrolled people aged about 18 to 100 from around 26 US geographic areas. V usage is TRBV19 and J usage is TRBJ1-5, with D possibly TRBD1 on 5 matching bases. This TCR came from a man in his late teens or twenties who had recovered from COVID-19. The specimen sequenced was PBMCs or T cells enriched from blood (not recorded which). The chain's CDR3 is CASSIGGDSTSQPQHF. The CDR3 bases are TGTGCCAGTAGTATAGGGGGTGACAGTACCAGTCAGCCCCAGCATTTT.